Presented here are 2 T cell receptor beta chains from one specimen sequenced in a study of early T cells in non-severe SARS-CoV-2 infection. One entry per CDR3 protein results from TCRdb running MiXCR on the 5' RACE reads. The table records fewer than 60,000 distinct CDR3 sequences, around 10% of them present only once. Sequenced material: whole blood, taken at baseline. These receptors came from an adult who was a healthcare worker with PCR-confirmed SARS-CoV-2 infection or an uninfected control (not recorded which).

This clonotype was counted at least ten times. The chain employs TRBV10-2 and TRBJ2-7; D is possibly TRBD1 (5 bases). The CDR3 sequence is 15 residues long. Trimming cost V 3 bases and J 2 bases, with 14 bases left between them. Germline V gene lookup returns CDR1 WSHSY and CDR2 SAAADI. The CDR3 region has the DNA TGCGCCAGCAGTGAATTTCCAGGGCAACCCTACGAGCAGTACTTC. It encodes CASSEFPGQPYEQYF.

This clonotype was counted at least ten times. The chain has TRBV11-2 and TRBJ2-3; D unresolved. V gave up 1 base and J gave up 1 base, with 6 bases separating them. Germline V gene data show CDR1 as SGHAT and CDR2 as FQNNGV. The CDR3 sequence is 14 residues long. This CDR3 is CASSLGAGTDTQYF. The CDR3 coding sequence is TGTGCCAGCAGCTTAGGGGCAGGCACAGATACGCAGTATTTT.